Below, one T cell receptor beta chain is given with its context. The target antigen is unknown. Method: immunoSEQ multiplex PCR; TCRdb's copy keeps in-frame clones and lacks some. The data show tens of thousands of clones, approximately 90% seen once. This sample was taken from a study of graft-versus-host responses after intestinal transplantation. CDR1 is MNHEY, CDR2 SVGAGI, per germline. V trimming: 6 bases; J trimming: 6 bases; junction bases outside the gene matches: 7. This CDR3 comprises 14 residues. The source of this sequence is a human donor who was the organ donor for an intestinal transplant. Sequenced material: unstimulated CD4+ T cells sorted from spleen or lymph node cells, taken before transplant. The chain carries TRBV6-5 and TRBJ1-1; TRBD1 matches at 10 bases. The DNA for the CDR3 is TGTGCCAGCAGCCCCGGGGACAGGGGATCTGAAGCTTTCTTT. This translates into CASSPGDRGSEAFF.